This TCR beta chain derives from a study of low-dose radiotherapy and immunotherapy resistance in tumors. To note about this clonotype: This may stem from a read error, because a much larger clone lies one nucleotide away.

Time point denoted: after trial treatment. The sample's treatment: LDRT plus nivolumab, ipilimumab, low-dose cyclophosphamide and aspirin (RACIN trial). Donors were administered nivolumab, ipilimumab, aspirin and low-dose cyclophosphamide, together with low-dose radiotherapy. J was trimmed by 4 bases and V by 4 bases; bases with no gene match: 5. Germline CDR1 MGHRA, CDR2 YSYEKL. CDR3 length: 15 residues. TRAV and TRBV primers primed cDNA for both TCRalpha and TCRbeta. For amplifying TCRs, the PCR ran for approximately 18 cycles with Phusion, which was used together with a constant-region primer and the adapter on the V primers. The authors amplified isolated mRNA by in vitro transcription. TCRdb analysed the reads with MiXCR anew, one entry per CDR3 protein. The table lists some 100,000 distinct CDR3 sequences, around 20% of them singletons, with roughly 4% in the top ten.

The sample in question was PBMCs, obtained after low-dose radiotherapy plus immunotherapy. This clonotype was sampled from a male donor with prostate cancer. The chain has TRBV4-1 and TRBJ2-3; 10 bases are shared with TRBD2. Here the CDR3 reads CASSPSGGGSDTQYF. The DNA of the CDR3 is TGCGCCAGCAGCCCAAGCGGGGGGGGATCAGATACGCAGTATTTT.